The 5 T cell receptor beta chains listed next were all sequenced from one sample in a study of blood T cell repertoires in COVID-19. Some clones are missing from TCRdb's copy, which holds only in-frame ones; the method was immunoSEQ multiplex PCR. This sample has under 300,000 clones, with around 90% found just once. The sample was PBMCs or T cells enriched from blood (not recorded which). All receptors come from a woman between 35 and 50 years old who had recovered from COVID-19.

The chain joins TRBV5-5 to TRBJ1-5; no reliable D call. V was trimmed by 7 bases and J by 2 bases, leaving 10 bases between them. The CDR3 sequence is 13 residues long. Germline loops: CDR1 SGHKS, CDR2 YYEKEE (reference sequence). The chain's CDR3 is CASASVGNQPQHF. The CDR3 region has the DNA TGTGCCAGCGCCAGCGTTGGCAATCAGCCCCAGCATTTT. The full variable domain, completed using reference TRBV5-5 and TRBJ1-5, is DAGVTQSPTHLIKTRGQQVTLRCSPISGHKSVSWYQQVLGQGPQFIFQYYEKEERGRGNFPDRFSARQFPNYSSELNVNALLLGDSALYLCASASVGNQPQHFGDGTRLSIL.

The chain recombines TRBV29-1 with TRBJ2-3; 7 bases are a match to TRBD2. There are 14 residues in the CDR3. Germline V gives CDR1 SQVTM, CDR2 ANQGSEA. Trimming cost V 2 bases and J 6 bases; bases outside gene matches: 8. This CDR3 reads CSVERLAAVDTQYF. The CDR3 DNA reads TGCAGCGTTGAAAGGCTAGCGGCGGTGGATACGCAGTATTTT.

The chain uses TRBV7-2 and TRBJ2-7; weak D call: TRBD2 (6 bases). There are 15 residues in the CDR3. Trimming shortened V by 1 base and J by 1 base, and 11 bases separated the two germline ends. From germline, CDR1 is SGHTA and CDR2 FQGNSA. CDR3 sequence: CASSLEAGRSYEQYF. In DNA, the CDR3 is TGTGCCAGCAGCTTAGAAGCAGGGAGGTCCTACGAGCAGTACTTC. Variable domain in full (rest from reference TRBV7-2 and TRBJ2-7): GAGVSQSPSNKVTEKGKDVELRCDPISGHTALYWYRQSLGQGLEFLIYFQGNSAPDKSGLPSDRFSAERTGGSVSTLTIQRTQQEDSAVYLCASSLEAGRSYEQYFGPGTRLTVT.

The CDR3 protein is CASSSTSGRAYEQYF. The DNA for the CDR3 is TGTGCCAGCAGCTCGACTAGCGGGAGGGCCTACGAGCAGTACTTC. The rearrangement joins TRBV9 to TRBJ2-7; 14 positions match TRBD2. The CDR3 has 15 residues. The V and J ends lost 4 bases and 2 bases, in that order; junction bases with no gene match: 2. Germline V gives CDR1 SGDLS, CDR2 YYNGEE. The full variable domain, with the rest looked up from reference TRBV9 and TRBJ2-7, is DSGVTQTPKHLITATGQRVTLRCSPRSGDLSVYWYQQSLDQGLQFLIQYYNGEERAKGNILERFSAQQFPDLHSELNLSSLELGDSALYFCASSSTSGRAYEQYFGPGTRLTVT.

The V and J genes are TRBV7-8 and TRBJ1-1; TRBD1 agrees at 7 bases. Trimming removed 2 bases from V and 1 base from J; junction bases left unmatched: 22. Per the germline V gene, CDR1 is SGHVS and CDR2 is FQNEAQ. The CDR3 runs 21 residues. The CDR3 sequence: CASSLHPRKRETGLKNTEAFF. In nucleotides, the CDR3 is TGTGCCAGCAGCTTACATCCTCGGAAGCGGGAGACAGGGCTTAAGAACACTGAAGCTTTCTTT. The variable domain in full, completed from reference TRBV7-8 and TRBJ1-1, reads GAGVSQSPRYKVAKRGQDVALRCDPISGHVSLFWYQQALGQGPEFLTYFQNEAQLDKSGLPSDRFFAERPEGSVSTLKIQRTQQEDSAVYLCASSLHPRKRETGLKNTEAFFGQGTRLTVV.